The 8 T cell receptor beta chains below were found in one sample sequenced in a study of CD4 T cells in relation to SARS-CoV-2 and coronaviruses. Before the COVID-19 pandemic, during about 2011-2019, CD4+ T cells were taken from unexposed donors. Isolation of CD4+ T cells took place after 10 days in culture. The data were produced by immunoSEQ multiplex PCR, yet TCRdb's version contains in-frame clones alone and is incomplete. The sample lists around 25,000 clones, about 75% seen once, with approximately 13% in the top ten. These receptors' antigens are unknown. Specimen: CD4+ T cells from PBMCs, cultured in vitro. Receptors originate from a human donor in good health.

This sequence joins TRBV5-1 and TRBJ2-7; D remains unclear. Germline lookup yields CDR1 SGHRS and CDR2 YFSETQ. CDR3 length equals 14 residues. Trimming removed 0 bases from V and 6 bases from J, with 13 bases in between. The CDR3 loop reads CASSLALGSVEQYF. The CDR3 DNA reads TGCGCCAGCAGCTTGGCCCTGGGTTCGGTCGAGCAGTACTTC.

This chain joins TRBV5-1 and TRBJ2-1; 10 nucleotides match TRBD1. The CDR3 is 21 residues long. J gave up 0 bases and V 3 bases, and 18 bases lay outside the gene matches. The germline CDR1 and CDR2 sequences are SGHRS and YFSETQ. CDR3 sequence reads: CASSSDTSTGGLLSSYNEQFF. In DNA, the CDR3 is TGCGCCAGCAGCTCGGACACCTCGACAGGGGGCCTTTTAAGCTCCTACAATGAGCAGTTCTTC.

V and J are TRBV3-1 (or the pseudogene TRBV3-2) and TRBJ1-5; no definite D call. The CDR3 spans 15 residues. Trimming shortened V by 0 bases and J by 6 bases, and 12 bases separated the two germline ends. Germline V lookup: CDR1 LGHDT, CDR2 YNNKEL (reference sequence). The CDR3 DNA reads TGTGCCAGCAGCCAAGATACTACAGCGGGTCAGCCCCAGCATTTT. It codes for CASSQDTTAGQPQHF.

The V and J genes are TRBV7-3 and TRBJ1-2; D call uncertain. The CDR3 spans 14 residues. CDR1 and CDR2 (germline): SGHTA, FQGTGA. The V end lost 5 bases, the J end lost 7 bases, and 17 bases lay between the germline ends. CDR3 amino acids: CASSRGREKGGYTF. CDR3 coding DNA: TGTGCCAGCAGCCGCGGACGCGAGAAGGGTGGCTACACCTTC.

This chain links TRBV7-9 with TRBJ2-5; maybe TRBD1 (5 bases). The CDR3 spans 14 residues. CDR1 is SEHNR and CDR2 is FQNEAQ in the germline V gene (reference sequence). The germline V and J ends were trimmed by 5 bases and 1 base, with 11 bases remaining between them. This CDR3 reads CASSLRQIQETQYF. The CDR3 DNA reads as TGTGCCAGCAGCCTGAGACAGATCCAAGAGACCCAGTACTTC.

The V gene is TRBV27, the J gene TRBJ2-3; 7 bases match TRBD1. There are 15 residues in the CDR3. The V segment lost 5 bases and the J segment 4 bases; nucleotides outside the gene matches: 9. Per germline, CDR1 MNHEY and CDR2 SMNVEV (reference sequence). CDR3 bases: TGTGCCAGCAGTAAGACAGGGTGGTCGGCAGATACGCAGTATTTT. It yields the protein CASSKTGWSADTQYF.

The chain joins TRBV11-2 to TRBJ2-2; either TRBD1 or TRBD2 may supply D (5 bases each). V lost 0 bases and J lost 3, with 11 bases in between. The CDR3 has 16 residues. The germline CDR1 and CDR2 sequences are SGHAT and FQNNGV. The CDR3 region is CASSLETGLDTGELFF. DNA of the CDR3: TGTGCCAGCAGCTTAGAGACGGGGCTGGACACCGGGGAGCTGTTTTTT. Together with reference TRBV11-2 and TRBJ2-2, the CDR3 gives the full variable domain: EAGVAQSPRYKIIEKRQSVAFWCNPISGHATLYWYQQILGQGPKLLIQFQNNGVVDDSQLPKDRFSAERLKGVDSTLKIQPAKLEDSAVYLCASSLETGLDTGELFFGEGSRLTVL.

The chain joins TRBV13 to TRBJ1-1, with 8 bases identical to TRBD1. V shed 11 bases and J 11 bases; nucleotides not matched to a gene: 13. From germline, CDR1 is PRHDT and CDR2 FYEKMQ (reference sequence). The CDR3 sequence is 12 residues long. The CDR3 sequence: CASHGPQGVAFF. As DNA, the CDR3 is TGTGCCTCCCACGGCCCACAGGGGGTGGCTTTCTTT. The entire variable domain, with the rest obtained from reference TRBV13 and TRBJ1-1, is as follows: AAGVIQSPRHLIKEKRETATLKCYPIPRHDTVYWYQQGPGQDPQFLISFYEKMQSDKGSIPDRFSAQQFSDYHSELNMSSLELGDSALYFCASHGPQGVAFFGQGTRLTVV.